This TCR beta chain was captured by sequencing in a study of beta chain features in type 1 diabetes. Broader study findings: In every one of the four CD4+ subsets, TCRB CDR3s were moderately but significantly shorter in Type 1 diabetes patients.

V was pared by 8 bases and J by 4 bases, with 7 bases of the junction left unmatched. This CDR3 has 14 amino acids. CDR1 and CDR2 from the germline V gene are SGHTA and FQGNSA. Expressed TCRB transcripts were sequenced after all isolated RNA was converted to cDNA. The method was immunoSEQ multiplex PCR; TCRdb's version includes in-frame clones alone and lacks a portion of them. The table includes about 180,000 clones, 7.8% detected once. Each donor gave one heparinised blood draw averaging around 120 mL. This clone was recorded a few times. What it binds is not known. The origin of this receptor is a woman aged 40-49 years with type 1 diabetes. The sample taken for sequencing was central memory CD4+ T cells from blood. This chain links TRBV7-2 with TRBJ2-3, with 9 bases aligning to TRBD2. The CDR3 reads CASSAGGPADTQYF. For the CDR3, the DNA is TGTGCCAGCTCGGCGGGGGGGCCGGCAGATACGCAGTATTTT.